These 32 T cell receptor beta chains were sequenced from one sample in a study of breast tumors, draining lymph nodes, adjacent tissues. Samples came from axillary lymph nodes draining the breast cancer. Each CDR3 protein is one row after TCRdb ran MiXCR on the multiplex PCR reads. The data show 150,000 or so distinct CDR3 sequences, with 25% to 40% seen just once and roughly 3.8% held by the top ten. Sequences were obtained from axillary lymph node tissue. The receptors derive from a female donor with breast cancer. Some clones in this sample may be carry-over from other donors' samples.

This chain joins TRBV9 and TRBJ2-5; 7 bases fit TRBD1. V was pared by 2 bases and J by 3 bases, with 7 bases of the junction left unmatched. CDR1 and CDR2 (germline): SGDLS, YYNGEE. The CDR3 sequence is 15 residues long. DNA for the CDR3: TGTGCCAGCAGCGTCCCCCCGGGGACAGAAGAGACCCAGTACTTC. Residues: CASSVPPGTEETQYF. The whole variable domain, remainder taken from reference TRBV9 and TRBJ2-5, is DSGVTQTPKHLITATGQRVTLRCSPRSGDLSVYWYQQSLDQGLQFLIQYYNGEERAKGNILERFSAQQFPDLHSELNLSSLELGDSALYFCASSVPPGTEETQYFGPGTRLLVL.

This clonotype was recorded at least ten times. The CDR3 DNA follows: TGTGCCAGCAGCGGGGTGTCCGGAAACACCATATATTTT. This sequence encodes CASSGVSGNTIYF. The V and J genes are TRBV14 and TRBJ1-3; D remains unclear. Between the trimmed V and J ends, which lost 5 bases and 4 bases, there was a span of 9 bases. The V gene's germline CDR1 is SGHDN and CDR2 FVKESK. The CDR3 runs 13 residues.

This clonotype has at least ten counts. The chain couples TRBV9 to TRBJ2-7; D gene ambiguous. The CDR3 length is 13 residues. The germline V and J ends were trimmed by 4 bases and 1 base, with 9 bases remaining between them. Germline CDR1 is SGDLS and CDR2 is YYNGEE. Here the CDR3 reads CASSPRPSYEQYF. CDR3 nucleotide sequence: TGTGCCAGCAGCCCACGGCCTTCCTACGAGCAGTACTTC.

This clonotype was seen at least ten times. The chain joins TRBV30 to TRBJ1-5; D uncertain. Germline V CDR1 and CDR2: GTSNPN, SVGIG (reference sequence). The CDR3 runs to 14 residues. V lost 5 bases and J 0 bases, leaving 11 bases between the germline ends. CDR3 loop: CAWSGVYSNQPQHF. The CDR3 DNA follows: TGTGCCTGGTCGGGAGTTTATAGCAATCAGCCCCAGCATTTT.

The genes are TRBV11-2 and TRBJ1-1; D is unresolved. The CDR3 runs to 13 residues. V lost 3 bases to trimming and J lost 4 bases, with 9 bases between them. Germline loops: CDR1 SGHAT, CDR2 FQNNGV. The CDR3 protein is CASSFRRRTEAFF. The CDR3 nucleotides read TGTGCCAGCAGCTTTAGACGTCGCACTGAAGCTTTCTTT.

This clonotype was seen many times. The CDR3 nucleotides are TGTGCCAGCAGCTTAAACGTGGGGGCGGGGGCCGACACAGATACGCAGTATTTT. This translates into CASSLNVGAGADTDTQYF. This chain connects TRBV7-3 to TRBJ2-3; TRBD2 might be the D (7 bases). This CDR3 is 18 amino acids long. Trimming removed 1 base from V and 2 bases from J, with 19 bases in between. Per germline, CDR1 SGHTA and CDR2 FQGTGA.

This clonotype was seen repeatedly, ten times or more. This sequence joins TRBV2 and TRBJ2-1, with 8 bases aligning to TRBD2. The CDR3 has 15 amino acids. J gave up 8 bases and V 3 bases, and 9 bases lay outside the gene matches. CDR1 is SNHLY and CDR2 is FYNNEI in the germline V gene. Written as DNA, the CDR3 is TGTGCCAGCAGTGACGGGACTAGTTCTCAGGATGAGCAGTTCTTC. Amino acid sequence: CASSDGTSSQDEQFF.

This clonotype was detected ten times or more. The chain is built from TRBV5-5 and TRBJ2-7, with 10 bases fitting TRBD1. The J segment lost 4 bases and the V segment lost 3 bases, leaving 7 bases of the junction unmatched. The CDR3 covers 15 residues. Germline CDR1 and CDR2: SGHKS and YYEKEE (reference sequence). The CDR3 region is CASSWTGTGVYEQYF. CDR3 in DNA: TGTGCCAGCAGCTGGACCGGGACAGGGGTATACGAGCAGTACTTC.

This clonotype was recorded many times. This chain connects TRBV20-1 to TRBJ1-2; D gene ambiguous. The germline V and J ends were trimmed by 3 bases and 5 bases, with 19 bases remaining between them. CDR3 length: 15 amino acids. The V gene's germline CDR1 is DFQATT and CDR2 SNEGSKA (reference sequence). The CDR3, as DNA: TGCAGTGCTAGTATCAGTCCCAGCCAGAGGTATGGCTACACCTTC. Its protein is CSASISPSQRYGYTF.

This clonotype showed up many times. This rearrangement joins TRBV30 to TRBJ1-6, with D hard to call. The CDR3 is 14 amino acids. V shed 0 bases and J shed 9 bases, with 12 bases lying between them. Per germline, CDR1 GTSNPN and CDR2 SVGIG (reference sequence). In DNA, the CDR3 is TGTGCCTGGAGTGTCGAGGGCTTTACTTCACCCCTCCACTTT. Translation: CAWSVEGFTSPLHF.

About this clonotype itself: Given a much more abundant clone one base away, this may be a read error. The rearrangement uses TRBV11-2 and TRBJ2-5; D call uncertain. The CDR3 is 15 amino acids. V lost 0 bases to trimming and J lost 4 bases, with 12 bases between them. Germline V gives CDR1 SGHAT, CDR2 FQNNGV. The CDR3 sequence: CASSLDSSASETQYF. The CDR3 region has the DNA TGTGCCAGCAGCTTAGATTCTTCGGCTTCAGAGACCCAGTACTTC. Full variable domain (remainder filled in from reference TRBV11-2 and TRBJ2-5): EAGVAQSPRYKIIEKRQSVAFWCNPISGHATLYWYQQILGQGPKLLIQFQNNGVVDDSQLPKDRFSAERLKGVDSTLKIQPAKLEDSAVYLCASSLDSSASETQYFGPGTRLLVL.

This clonotype was counted only a few times. V and J are TRBV18 and TRBJ1-4; D is possibly TRBD1 (5 bases). Deletions cut 3 bases from V and 13 bases from J, with 18 bases between. This CDR3 comprises 14 residues. The germline gives CDR1 KGHSH, CDR2 LQKENI. The CDR3 DNA reads as TGTGCCAGCTCACCGGACCAGGGAAAAAGAAGACTGTTTTTT. This codes for CASSPDQGKRRLFF.

Ten or more counts support this clonotype. Just one base apart from a much larger clone, this may be a read error. V is TRBV20-1 and J is TRBJ1-5; D not resolved. Trimming took off 0 bases at V and 0 bases at J, with 12 bases between the two ends. Germline V gene sequence: CDR1 DFQATT, CDR2 SNEGSKA (reference sequence). This CDR3 is 16 amino acids long. The CDR3 is CSARDRGPLSNQPQHF. The DNA of the CDR3 is TGCAGTGCTAGAGATCGAGGCCCACTTAGCAATCAGCCCCAGCATTTT.

This clonotype turned up a few times. This sequence may be a read error, since a much larger clone differs from it by one base. This chain connects TRBV12-3 or TRBV12-4 to TRBJ1-2; D ambiguous. The CDR3 has 14 residues. Trimming removed 3 bases at V and 7 bases at J, with 15 bases between. CDR3 amino acids: CASSFTRKVRGYTF. The CDR3 DNA follows: TGTGCCAGCAGTTTCACTCGAAAGGTGCGTGGCTACACCTTC.

This clonotype was observed a few times. The chain combines TRBV30 with TRBJ1-1; TRBD1 matches at 9 bases. CDR1 and CDR2 (germline): GTSNPN, SVGIG (reference sequence). The CDR3 is 14 residues long. Losses at the gene ends were 0 bases for V and 4 bases for J; bases not matched to a gene: 3. CDR3 sequence reads: CAWSVGQGSTEAFF. The CDR3 bases are TGTGCCTGGAGTGTGGGACAGGGAAGCACTGAAGCTTTCTTT.

To note about this clonotype: This sequence may be a read error, since a much larger clone differs from it by one base. The CDR3 nucleotides read TGTGCCACCAGTGATGCCGAGGAACATAACTATGGCTACACCTTC. Amino acids: CATSDAEEHNYGYTF. The V gene is TRBV24-1, the J gene TRBJ1-2; D ambiguous. V was shortened by 3 bases and J by 1 base, with 11 bases between the two germline ends. This CDR3 has 15 amino acids. The germline V gene encodes CDR1 KGHDR and CDR2 SFDVKD.

This clonotype was picked up many times. The chain couples TRBV6-1 to TRBJ1-6, with unresolved D. This CDR3 has 11 residues. CDR1 and CDR2 (germline): MNHNS, SASEGT. Trimming removed 1 base at V and 12 bases at J, with 4 bases between. The CDR3 nucleotides read TGTGCCAGCAGTGAAGGGATACCCCTCCACTTT. Translating gives CASSEGIPLHF.

The DNA of the CDR3 is TGTGCCAGCAGCTCCGGGACCTCGACCGCGTTCGAGCAGTACTTC. It codes for CASSSGTSTAFEQYF. The chain couples TRBV11-2 to TRBJ2-7; D may match TRBD1 or TRBD2 (5 bases each). This CDR3 has 15 amino acids. Germline lookup yields CDR1 SGHAT and CDR2 FQNNGV. V lost 4 bases, J lost 6 bases, and 19 bases lay in between.

The chain joins TRBV25-1 to TRBJ2-3; tentative D call: TRBD2 (5 bases). Germline lookup yields CDR1 MGHDK and CDR2 SYGVNS. Deletions cut 2 bases from V and 5 bases from J, with 20 bases between. This CDR3 comprises 17 residues. The CDR3 is CASSETGFGLALDTQYF. Here the CDR3 DNA reads TGTGCCAGCAGTGAAACGGGGTTTGGGCTGGCGTTAGATACGCAGTATTTT. Variable domain in full (rest from reference TRBV25-1 and TRBJ2-3): EADIYQTPRYLVIGTGKKITLECSQTMGHDKMYWYQQDPGMELHLIHYSYGVNSTEKGDLSSESTVSRIRTEHFPLTLESARPSHTSQYLCASSETGFGLALDTQYFGPGTRLTVL.

This clonotype was counted ten times or more. The chain employs TRBV20-1 and TRBJ2-2; D may be TRBD1 or TRBD2 (6 bases each). Trimming removed 7 bases at V and 7 bases at J, with 19 bases between. The CDR3 is made up of 14 amino acids. The germline gives CDR1 DFQATT, CDR2 SNEGSKA (reference sequence). The CDR3 DNA sequence: TGCAGTGGTGGGGGCCCGGAGGGGAACGGGGAGCTGTTTTTT. This translates into CSGGGPEGNGELFF.

The chain is built from TRBV19 and TRBJ1-5; 11 nucleotides match TRBD1. Trimming at V came to 5 bases and at J to 2 bases, leaving 8 bases not matched to a gene. Germline CDR1 LNHDA, CDR2 SQIVND (reference sequence). The CDR3 length is 17 residues. Here the CDR3 DNA reads TGTGCCAGTAGTTTGGGGACAGGGGGTGGAGGCAATCAGCCCCAGCATTTT. It translates to CASSLGTGGGGNQPQHF. Full variable domain (rest looked up from reference TRBV19 and TRBJ1-5): DGGITQSPKYLFRKEGQNVTLSCEQNLNHDAMYWYRQDPGQGLRLIYYSQIVNDFQKGDIAEGYSVSREKKESFPLTVTSAQKNPTAFYLCASSLGTGGGGNQPQHFGDGTRLSIL.

V usage is TRBV5-1 and J usage is TRBJ1-6; D remains ambiguous. Germline V CDR1 and CDR2: SGHRS, YFSETQ. This CDR3 is 14 amino acids long. V was pared by 5 bases and J by 10 bases, with 16 bases between. CDR3 in amino acids: CASSPLGMVSPLHF. The CDR3 nucleotides are TGCGCCAGCAGTCCACTTGGGATGGTCTCACCCCTCCACTTT.

The sample holds many counts of this clonotype. The chain carries TRBV9 and TRBJ2-1; no clear D gene. V gave up 4 bases and J gave up 6 bases, with 14 bases separating them. Germline V gives CDR1 SGDLS, CDR2 YYNGEE. The CDR3 extends over 14 amino acids. The chain's CDR3 is CASSPSGSTNEQFF. CDR3 coding DNA: TGTGCCAGCAGCCCAAGTGGTTCAACCAATGAGCAGTTCTTC.

This clonotype appeared a single time. An end of the junction differs from the germline gene, which may be a read error. V and J are TRBV7-9 and TRBJ1-4, with 9 positions matching TRBD1. The germline gives CDR1 SEHNR, CDR2 FQNEAQ (reference sequence). This CDR3 has 15 residues. CDR3 DNA sequence: TGTGCCAGCAGGGACCGCGGGACAGGGAGGGAAAAACTGTCTTTT. Translation gives CASRDRGTGREKLSF.

As regards this clonotype: Being one base from a much bigger clone, this may be a read error. The genes are TRBV7-2 and TRBJ2-4; D ambiguous. There are 14 residues in the CDR3. From germline, CDR1 is SGHTA and CDR2 FQGNSA. V was clipped by 1 base and J by 4 bases, with 8 bases between them. The CDR3 DNA follows: TGTACCAGCAGCTTAGGGGTCGCGAAAAACATTCAGTACTTC. Translated, it gives CTSSLGVAKNIQYF.

With regard to this clonotype: The limits of the CDR3 on the DNA are not certain, so only TCRdb's listed CDR3 is given. This rearrangement joins TRBV5-5 to TRBJ1-4; the table's D call, TRBD1, was not checked against the DNA. Germline V lookup: CDR1 SGHKS, CDR2 YYEKEE (reference sequence). Both ends counted, the CDR3 spans 20 residues. The chain's CDR3 is CASSSLRGFETQYFGEKLFF.

The chain couples TRBV10-3 to TRBJ1-2; tentatively, D is TRBD1 (6 bases). In germline, CDR1 is ENHRY, CDR2 SYGVKD. V dropped 0 bases and J dropped 12 bases, with 17 bases sitting between them. The CDR3 totals 14 residues. This CDR3 reads CAISESAGANGNTF. As DNA, the CDR3 is TGTGCCATCAGTGAGTCGGCAGGGGCGAATGGAAACACCTTC.

This clonotype has ten or more counts. The rearrangement links TRBV9 to TRBJ2-1, with 8 bases lining up with TRBD2. The CDR3 sequence is 15 residues long. The trim removed 3 bases at V and 4 bases at J, leaving 6 bases unmatched. Germline V gene sequence: CDR1 SGDLS, CDR2 YYNGEE. In DNA form, the CDR3 reads TGTGCCAGCAGCGCAGAACTAGCGGAATACAATGAGCAGTTCTTC. Protein: CASSAELAEYNEQFF.

The gene calls are TRBV5-6 and TRBJ1-5; 9 nucleotides agree with TRBD1. Germline CDR1 is SGHDT and CDR2 is YYEEEE. The CDR3 length is 15 residues. V shed 4 bases and J 5 bases; nucleotides not matched to a gene: 7. CDR3 residues: CASSVGTGGHQPQHF. The CDR3 DNA follows: TGTGCCAGCAGCGTAGGTACAGGGGGCCATCAGCCCCAGCATTTT.

The gene calls are TRBV12-3 or TRBV12-4 and TRBJ2-5, with D unresolved. V was trimmed by 5 bases and J by 0 bases, leaving 22 bases between them. The CDR3 covers 18 residues. CDR3 residues: CASSGPQRPYDDQETQYF. The CDR3 coding sequence is TGTGCCAGCAGTGGACCTCAGCGCCCTTACGACGACCAAGAGACCCAGTACTTC.

This clonotype was detected only a few times. A junction end diverges from the germline sequence, so it may reflect a read error. The chain has TRBV10-3 and TRBJ2-1, with 8 bases that match TRBD2. The CDR3 loop spans 18 amino acids. Germline CDR1 is ENHRY and CDR2 is SYGVKD. As DNA, the CDR3 is TGTGCCAGCAGTGAACCCGGGGCGGGGGGCCCCTATACCAATGAGCAGTTCTTC. This encodes CASSEPGAGGPYTNEQFF.

This clonotype appeared many times. J is TRBJ2-5 and V is TRBV2; D gene unclear. V lost 6 bases and J 1 base, leaving 15 bases between the germline ends. The CDR3 has 15 residues. From germline, CDR1 is SNHLY and CDR2 FYNNEI. The CDR3 here is CASSSPTHFQETQYF. CDR3 sequence (DNA): TGTGCCAGCAGCTCCCCGACCCATTTCCAAGAGACCCAGTACTTC.